The clone carrying this TCR beta chain was found a few times. This CDR3 comprises 11 residues. Trimming cost V 6 bases and J 5 bases, with 4 bases left between them. Germline V gene data show CDR1 as MNHEY and CDR2 as SVGAGI. This record belongs to a study of T cells in Graves' hyperthyroidism and ophthalmopathy. Amplified TCR beta CDR3 regions came from RNA transcripts. A first-round RT-PCR of the TCR CDR3 used the HTBI primer set. TCRdb re-derived calls from the multiplex PCR reads in MiXCR, one entry per CDR3 protein. Found here are roughly 500,000 distinct CDR3 sequences, 40% to 50% of them singletons; the top ten hold approximately 44%.

The sequencing sample was made of peripheral blood or thyroid tissue (not recorded which). The chain couples TRBV6-5 to TRBJ1-4; no clear D. This sequence originates from an adult woman with Graves' disease, either hyperthyroidism or ophthalmopathy (not recorded which). The CDR3 DNA is TGTGCCAGCAGGCAGAATGAAAAACTGTTTTTT. It encodes CASRQNEKLFF.